The T cell receptor beta chain under discussion was sequenced for a study of T cell responses to AZD1222 COVID-19 vaccine. Study results and caveats: Spike-wide vaccine-associated CD4 TCRs dominated at 160-218 and 743-854.

Concerning this clone: The target antigen is unknown.

Germline CDR1 SGHAT, CDR2 FQNNGV. V dropped 0 bases and J dropped 5 bases, with 4 bases sitting between them. This CDR3 spans 12 amino acids. Repertoires were generated with immunoSEQ multiplex PCR, while TCRdb's copy carries only in-frame clones and drops some. The sample has some 110,000 clones; approximately 93% are singletons. The TCR comes from an adult in good health. The chain links TRBV11-2 to TRBJ1-2; no definite D call. The sample in question was peripheral blood, obtained on day 0 of AZD1222 vaccination. In nucleotides, the CDR3 is TGTGCCAGCAGCTTAGATGGATATGGCTACACCTTC. Its protein product is CASSLDGYGYTF.